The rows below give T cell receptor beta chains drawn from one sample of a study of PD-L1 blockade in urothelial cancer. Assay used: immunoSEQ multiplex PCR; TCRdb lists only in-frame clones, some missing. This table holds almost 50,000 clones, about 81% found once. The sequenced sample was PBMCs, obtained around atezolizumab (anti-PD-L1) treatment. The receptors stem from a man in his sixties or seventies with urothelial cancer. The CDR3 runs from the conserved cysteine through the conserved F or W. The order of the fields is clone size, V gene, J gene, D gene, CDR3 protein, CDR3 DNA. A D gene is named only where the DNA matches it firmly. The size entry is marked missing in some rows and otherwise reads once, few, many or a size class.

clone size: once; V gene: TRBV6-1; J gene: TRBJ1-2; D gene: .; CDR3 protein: CASRDSLANYGYTF; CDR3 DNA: TGTGCCAGCAGAGACAGCCTAGCTAACTATGGCTACACCTTC
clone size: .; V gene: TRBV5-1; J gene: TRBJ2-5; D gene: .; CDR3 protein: CASAGLSRETQYF; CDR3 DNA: TGCGCCAGCGCGGGGCTAAGCAGGGAGACCCAGTACTTC
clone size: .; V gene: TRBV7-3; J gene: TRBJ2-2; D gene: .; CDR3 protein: CASSLTRAGGATGELFF; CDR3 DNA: TGTGCCAGCAGCTTAACGAGAGCCGGAGGAGCCACCGGGGAGCTGTTTTTT
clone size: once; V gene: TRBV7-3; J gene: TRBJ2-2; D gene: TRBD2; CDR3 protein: CASSPTGTTLPGELFF; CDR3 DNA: TGTGCCAGCAGCCCCACCGGGACTACCCTCCCCGGGGAGCTGTTTTTT
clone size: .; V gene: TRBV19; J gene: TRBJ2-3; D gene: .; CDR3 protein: CASSIRGGAGTDTQYF; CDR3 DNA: TGTGCCAGTAGTATCCGTGGGGGGGCTGGGACAGATACGCAGTATTTT
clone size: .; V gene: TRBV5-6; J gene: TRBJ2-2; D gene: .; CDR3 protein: CASTLRGKNTGELFF; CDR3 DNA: TGTGCCAGCACTCTAAGGGGTAAAAACACCGGGGAGCTGTTTTTT
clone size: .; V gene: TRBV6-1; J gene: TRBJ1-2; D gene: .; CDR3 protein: CASRFAVNYGYTF; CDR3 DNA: TGTGCCAGCAGGTTCGCAGTAAACTATGGCTACACCTTC
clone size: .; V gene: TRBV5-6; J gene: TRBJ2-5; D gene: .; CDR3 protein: CASSWIGERKETQYF; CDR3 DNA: TGTGCCAGCAGCTGGATTGGAGAGAGGAAAGAGACCCAGTACTTC
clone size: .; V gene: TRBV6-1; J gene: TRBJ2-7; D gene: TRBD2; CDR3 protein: CASRLADTYEQYF; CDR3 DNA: TGTGCCAGTAGACTAGCGGATACCTACGAGCAGTACTTC
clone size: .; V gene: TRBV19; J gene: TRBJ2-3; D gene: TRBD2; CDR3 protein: CASSTLAGGPDTQYF; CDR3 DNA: TGTGCCAGTAGTACCCTAGCGGGGGGGCCGGATACGCAGTATTTT
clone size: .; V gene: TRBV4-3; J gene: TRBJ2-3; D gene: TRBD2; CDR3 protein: CASSQSGAGGGDTQYF; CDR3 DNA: TGCGCCAGCAGCCAGTCGGGAGCGGGGGGCGGGGATACGCAGTATTTT
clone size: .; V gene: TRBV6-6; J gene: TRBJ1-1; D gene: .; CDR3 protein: CASSYNVEAFF; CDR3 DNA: TGTGCCAGCAGTTACAATGTAGAGGCTTTCTTT
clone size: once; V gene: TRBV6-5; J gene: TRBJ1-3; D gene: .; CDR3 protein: CASSYSIWGRGNTIYF; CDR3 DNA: TGTGCCAGCAGTTACTCGATATGGGGCCGAGGAAACACCATATATTTT
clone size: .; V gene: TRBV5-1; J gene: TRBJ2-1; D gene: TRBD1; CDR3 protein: CASAVGTGINEQFF; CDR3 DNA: TGCGCCAGCGCCGTTGGGACAGGGATCAATGAGCAGTTCTTC
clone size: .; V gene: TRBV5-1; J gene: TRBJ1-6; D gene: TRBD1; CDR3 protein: CASRQRDRGNSPLHF; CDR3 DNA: TGCGCCAGCAGACAACGGGACAGGGGAAATTCACCCCTCCACTTT
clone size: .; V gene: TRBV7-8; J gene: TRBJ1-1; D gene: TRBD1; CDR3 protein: CASGRQGVAVGAFF; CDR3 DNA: TGTGCCAGCGGGAGACAGGGAGTCGCAGTAGGAGCTTTCTTT
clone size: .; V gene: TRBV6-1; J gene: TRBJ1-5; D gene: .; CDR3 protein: CASSEAAINQPQHF; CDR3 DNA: TGTGCCAGCAGCGAGGCAGCTATCAATCAGCCCCAGCATTTT
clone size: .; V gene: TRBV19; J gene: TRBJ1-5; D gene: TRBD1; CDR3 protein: CASSIAVRGQGGVNQPQHF; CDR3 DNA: TGTGCCAGTAGTATCGCAGTTAGGGGACAGGGAGGGGTCAATCAGCCCCAGCATTTT
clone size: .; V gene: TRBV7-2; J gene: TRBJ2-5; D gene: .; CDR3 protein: CASSLLETQYF; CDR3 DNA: TGTGCCAGCAGCTTACTTGAGACCCAGTACTTC
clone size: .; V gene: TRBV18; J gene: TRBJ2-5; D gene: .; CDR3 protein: CASSPPSGAGEETQYF; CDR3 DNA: TGTGCCAGCTCACCACCCAGCGGGGCAGGGGAAGAGACCCAGTACTTC
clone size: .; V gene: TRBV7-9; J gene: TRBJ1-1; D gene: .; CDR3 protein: CASSLGSQGNTEAFF; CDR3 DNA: TGTGCCAGCAGCTTAGGAAGTCAGGGGAACACTGAAGCTTTCTTT
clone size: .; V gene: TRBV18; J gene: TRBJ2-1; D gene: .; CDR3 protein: CASSLGWRGGGEQFF; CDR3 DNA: TGTGCCAGCTCACTGGGATGGAGGGGTGGTGGTGAGCAGTTCTTC
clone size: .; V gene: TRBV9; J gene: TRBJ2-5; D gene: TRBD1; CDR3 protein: CASSAGAGGRETQYF; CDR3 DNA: TGTGCCAGCAGCGCCGGGGCAGGGGGTAGAGAGACCCAGTACTTC
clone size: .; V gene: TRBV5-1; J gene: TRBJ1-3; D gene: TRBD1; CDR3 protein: CASSSTGAGGNTIYF; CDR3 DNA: TGCGCCAGCAGCTCCACAGGGGCCGGTGGAAACACCATATATTTT
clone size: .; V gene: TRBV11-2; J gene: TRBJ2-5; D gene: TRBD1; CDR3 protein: CASILDRVQETQYF; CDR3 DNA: TGTGCCAGCATCCTAGACAGGGTTCAAGAGACCCAGTACTTC
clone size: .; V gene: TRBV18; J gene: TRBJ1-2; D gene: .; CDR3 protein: CASSPLQEVGYGYTF; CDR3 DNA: TGTGCCAGCTCACCACTTCAGGAGGTGGGCTATGGCTACACCTTC
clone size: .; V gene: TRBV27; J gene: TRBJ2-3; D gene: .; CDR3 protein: CASRPQGGLGTDTQYF; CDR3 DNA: TGTGCCAGCAGACCACAGGGTGGTCTGGGCACAGATACGCAGTATTTT
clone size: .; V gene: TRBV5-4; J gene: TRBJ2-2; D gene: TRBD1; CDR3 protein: CASSRQGATTGELFF; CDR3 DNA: TGTGCCAGCAGCCGACAGGGGGCGACCACCGGGGAGCTGTTTTTT
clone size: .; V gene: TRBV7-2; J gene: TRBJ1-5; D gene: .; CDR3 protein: CASSLEPGGAQPQHF; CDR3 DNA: TGTGCCAGCAGCTTAGAGCCGGGGGGCGCTCAGCCCCAGCATTTT
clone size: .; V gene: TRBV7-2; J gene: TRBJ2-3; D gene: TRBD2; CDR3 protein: CASSQSGREDTQYF; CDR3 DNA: TGTGCCAGCAGCCAAAGCGGGAGGGAAGATACGCAGTATTTT
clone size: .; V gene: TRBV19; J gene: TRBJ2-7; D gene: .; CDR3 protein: CASSMSETPYEQYF; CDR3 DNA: TGTGCCAGTAGTATGAGCGAAACCCCCTACGAGCAGTACTTC
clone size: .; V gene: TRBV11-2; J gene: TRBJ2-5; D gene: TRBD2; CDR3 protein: CASSPRLAFGAETQYF; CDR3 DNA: TGTGCCAGCAGCCCGCGACTAGCGTTCGGGGCGGAGACCCAGTACTTC
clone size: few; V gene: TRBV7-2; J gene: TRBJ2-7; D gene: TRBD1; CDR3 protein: CASSSGQGVREQYF; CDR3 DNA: TGTGCCAGCAGTTCGGGACAGGGAGTTCGCGAGCAGTACTTC
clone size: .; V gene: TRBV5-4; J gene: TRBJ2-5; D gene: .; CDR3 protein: CASSLVTRQETQYF; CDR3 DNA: TGTGCCAGCAGCTTGGTCACTAGACAAGAGACCCAGTACTTC
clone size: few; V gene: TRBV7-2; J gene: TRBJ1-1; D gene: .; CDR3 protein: CASRPNRVPNTEAFF; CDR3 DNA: TGTGCCAGCAGACCGAACAGGGTCCCGAACACTGAAGCTTTCTTT
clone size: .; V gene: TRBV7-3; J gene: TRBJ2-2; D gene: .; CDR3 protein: CASSTTGTGELFF; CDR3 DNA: TGTGCCAGCAGCACTACAGGGACCGGGGAGCTGTTTTTT
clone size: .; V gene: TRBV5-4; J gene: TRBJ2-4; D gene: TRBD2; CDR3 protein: CASSPPGAGGKNIQYF; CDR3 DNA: TGTGCCAGCAGCCCGCCCGGAGCGGGGGGGAAAAACATTCAGTACTTC
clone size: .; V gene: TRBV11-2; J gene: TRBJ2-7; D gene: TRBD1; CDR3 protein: CASSLTGGNEQYF; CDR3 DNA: TGTGCCAGCAGCTTAACAGGGGGCAACGAGCAGTACTTC
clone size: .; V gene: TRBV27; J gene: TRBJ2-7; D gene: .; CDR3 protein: CASSLGEGWTYEQYF; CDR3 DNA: TGTGCCAGCAGTTTAGGTGAGGGATGGACCTACGAGCAGTACTTC
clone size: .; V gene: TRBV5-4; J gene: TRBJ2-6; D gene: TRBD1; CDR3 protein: CASSPRQGRRSGANVLTF; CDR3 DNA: TGTGCCAGCAGCCCTAGACAGGGAAGAAGGTCCGGGGCCAACGTCCTGACTTTC
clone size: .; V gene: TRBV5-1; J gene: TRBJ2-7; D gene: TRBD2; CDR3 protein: CASSPLAGGPYEQYF; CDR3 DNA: TGCGCCAGCAGCCCTTTAGCGGGAGGGCCGTACGAGCAGTACTTC
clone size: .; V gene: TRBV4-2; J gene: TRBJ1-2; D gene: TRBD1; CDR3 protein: CASSPGQGLGGYTF; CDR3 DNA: TGTGCCAGCAGCCCGGGACAGGGCCTGGGGGGCTACACCTTC
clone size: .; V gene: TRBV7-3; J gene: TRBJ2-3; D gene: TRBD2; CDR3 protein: CASSLSVGLAGEKNTDTQYF; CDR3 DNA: TGTGCCAGCAGCTTAAGCGTTGGACTAGCGGGGGAGAAAAACACAGATACGCAGTATTTT
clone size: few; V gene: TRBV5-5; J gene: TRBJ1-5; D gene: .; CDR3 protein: CASSLLGGHQPQHF; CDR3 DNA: TGTGCCAGCAGCTTGCTGGGGGGGCATCAGCCCCAGCATTTT
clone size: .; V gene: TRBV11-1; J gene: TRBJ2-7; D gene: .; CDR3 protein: CASSLYRDHEQYF; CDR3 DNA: TGTGCCAGCAGCTTATACAGGGACCACGAGCAGTACTTC
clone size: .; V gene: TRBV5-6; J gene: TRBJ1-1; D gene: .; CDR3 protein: CASSYHLEAFF; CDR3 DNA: TGTGCCAGCAGCTACCACTTAGAAGCTTTCTTT
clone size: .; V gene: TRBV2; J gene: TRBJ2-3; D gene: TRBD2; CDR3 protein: CASSETSGGGTDTQYF; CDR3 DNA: TGTGCCAGCAGTGAAACCAGCGGGGGCGGCACAGATACGCAGTATTTT
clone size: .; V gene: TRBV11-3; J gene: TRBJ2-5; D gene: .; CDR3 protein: CASSLGRTDGVETQYF; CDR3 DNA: TGTGCCAGCAGCTTAGGTCGGACAGACGGAGTAGAGACCCAGTACTTC
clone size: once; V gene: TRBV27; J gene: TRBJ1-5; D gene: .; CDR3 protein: CASSFGSGDNQPQHF; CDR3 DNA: TGTGCCAGCAGTTTTGGTTCAGGTGACAATCAGCCCCAGCATTTT
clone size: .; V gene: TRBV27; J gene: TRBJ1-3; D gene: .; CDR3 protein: CASSFGGAGNTIYF; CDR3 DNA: TGTGCCAGCAGTTTCGGGGGAGCTGGAAACACCATATATTTT
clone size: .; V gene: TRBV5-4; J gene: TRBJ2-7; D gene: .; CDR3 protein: CASSLGSGYEQYF; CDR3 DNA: TGTGCCAGCAGCTTAGGGAGTGGCTACGAGCAGTACTTC